This T cell receptor (beta chain) was identified during a study of cytomegalovirus exposure and HLA in healthy donors. The validation cohort, a group of over a hundred subjects, included the donors and was separate from the approximately 670-subject first cohort. General study points: Despite most TCR sequences being rare, some public TCRs occurred in many donors. There were under 200 TCR beta chains listed as cytomegalovirus-associated.

Turning to this clone: No antigen is known for it.

Germline trimming cut 10 bases from V and 6 bases from J; bases unmatched to any gene: 3. The CDR3 contains 11 residues. CDR1 and CDR2 from the germline V gene are WSHSY and SAAADI. The data were produced by immunoSEQ multiplex PCR, yet TCRdb's version contains in-frame clones alone and is incomplete. The sample comprises approximately 59,000 clones, almost 95% of which are singletons, and about 5% rests with the top ten. Sequencing used PBMCs. The TCR sequence derives from a young man in good health and CMV-seropositive. The chain carries TRBV10-2 and TRBJ2-3, with TRBD2 matching over 8 bases. This CDR3 reads CATRGGDTQYF. The DNA of the CDR3 is TGCGCCACTCGCGGGGGGGATACGCAGTATTTT.